A selection of T cell receptor beta chains follows, all from one sample in a study of identifying expanded T cells in peripheral blood. Here immunoSEQ multiplex PCR was the method, and the copy in TCRdb shows in-frame clones only, minus some. There are about 82,000 clones in the sample; about 90% occur only once, and roughly 7% lies in the top ten. Input material: blood. The receptor source for this set is a person aged 18-70 years in good health. The CDR3 runs from the conserved cysteine through the conserved F or W. Each record gives: clone size, V gene, D gene, J gene, CDR3 DNA, CDR3 protein. The D gene is left open where the match is weak. Some rows have no size entry. The others give once, few or many, or a class for an expanded clone.

clone_size: .; v_call: TRBV2; d_call: .; j_call: TRBJ1-5; cdr3_nt: TGTGCCAGCAGTGAAAGCCAGCCCCAGCATTTT; cdr3_aa: CASSESQPQHF
clone_size: .; v_call: TRBV5-1; d_call: .; j_call: TRBJ1-2; cdr3_nt: TGCGCCAGCAGCTTGGCCCAGGGTGACTACACCTTC; cdr3_aa: CASSLAQGDYTF
clone_size: .; v_call: TRBV19; d_call: TRBD1; j_call: TRBJ2-7; cdr3_nt: TGTGCCAGTAGCCGTGGACAGGGGAGCTCCTACGAGCAGTACTTC; cdr3_aa: CASSRGQGSSYEQYF
clone_size: .; v_call: TRBV7-2; d_call: .; j_call: TRBJ2-3; cdr3_nt: TGTGCCAGCCGCCTTACTTCGGGACGGGGACGCACAGATACGCAGTATTTT; cdr3_aa: CASRLTSGRGRTDTQYF
clone_size: once; v_call: TRBV18; d_call: TRBD1; j_call: TRBJ2-7; cdr3_nt: TGTGCCAGCTCACCGATAGGACAGGGGGCCTACGAGCAGTACTTC; cdr3_aa: CASSPIGQGAYEQYF
clone_size: medium-sized; v_call: TRBV2; d_call: .; j_call: TRBJ2-1; cdr3_nt: TGTGCCAGCAGTCCAGGGCAGTCCGCTCAAGCCTACAATGAGCAGTTCTTC; cdr3_aa: CASSPGQSAQAYNEQFF
clone_size: .; v_call: TRBV30; d_call: .; j_call: TRBJ2-7; cdr3_nt: TGTGCCTGGAGTCCCCCGACAGGAATGCTGTACTTC; cdr3_aa: CAWSPPTGMLYF
clone_size: .; v_call: TRBV10-3; d_call: TRBD2; j_call: TRBJ2-3; cdr3_nt: TGTGCCACCAAAGGGACTAGCGGGACAGATACGCAGTATTTT; cdr3_aa: CATKGTSGTDTQYF
clone_size: .; v_call: TRBV5-4; d_call: TRBD1; j_call: TRBJ1-2; cdr3_nt: TGTGCCAGCAGCATCTACTCAGGGGGTGGCTACACCTTC; cdr3_aa: CASSIYSGGGYTF
clone_size: .; v_call: TRBV5-1; d_call: TRBD2; j_call: TRBJ2-1; cdr3_nt: TGCGCCAGCAGCCCGGATCCTAGCGGGAGCTCCTACAATGAGCAGTTCTTC; cdr3_aa: CASSPDPSGSSYNEQFF
clone_size: .; v_call: TRBV18; d_call: .; j_call: TRBJ2-5; cdr3_nt: TGTGCCAGCTCACAGGCGGAAGAGACCCAGTACTTC; cdr3_aa: CASSQAEETQYF
clone_size: .; v_call: TRBV29-1; d_call: .; j_call: TRBJ1-1; cdr3_nt: TGCAGCGTTCCGGGGATGAACACTGAAGCTTTCTTT; cdr3_aa: CSVPGMNTEAFF
clone_size: .; v_call: TRBV6-6; d_call: TRBD1; j_call: TRBJ1-2; cdr3_nt: TGTGCCAGCAGTTATGGGGACAGCTATGGCTACACCTTC; cdr3_aa: CASSYGDSYGYTF
clone_size: .; v_call: TRBV10-3; d_call: .; j_call: TRBJ2-7; cdr3_nt: TGTGCCATCAGATCGTTAGGGGGGGACTACGAGCAGTACTTC; cdr3_aa: CAIRSLGGDYEQYF
clone_size: few; v_call: TRBV11-1; d_call: .; j_call: TRBJ1-6; cdr3_nt: TGTGCCAGCAGCTTAACGCGACAGGAAAATTCACCCCTCCACTTT; cdr3_aa: CASSLTRQENSPLHF
clone_size: .; v_call: TRBV2; d_call: TRBD1; j_call: TRBJ2-3; cdr3_nt: TGTGCCAGCACCACCCCGGGACAGGGGGGAGATACGCAGTATTTT; cdr3_aa: CASTTPGQGGDTQYF
clone_size: .; v_call: TRBV7-3; d_call: .; j_call: TRBJ1-3; cdr3_nt: TGTGCCAGCAGCTTAAGTCCAGACATCGCTGGAAACACCATATATTTT; cdr3_aa: CASSLSPDIAGNTIYF
clone_size: .; v_call: TRBV11-2; d_call: TRBD1; j_call: TRBJ1-1; cdr3_nt: TGTGCCAGCAGCCGACAGGGCCACACTGAAGCTTTCTTT; cdr3_aa: CASSRQGHTEAFF
clone_size: .; v_call: TRBV5-1; d_call: .; j_call: TRBJ2-2; cdr3_nt: TGCGCCAGCAGCTCCCGGGACTTAGGCACCGGGGAGCTGTTTTTT; cdr3_aa: CASSSRDLGTGELFF
clone_size: .; v_call: TRBV15; d_call: .; j_call: TRBJ1-6; cdr3_nt: TGTGCCACCAGCAGAGATCGCGCAAGGACGGATAATTCACCCCTCCACTTT; cdr3_aa: CATSRDRARTDNSPLHF
clone_size: few; v_call: TRBV2; d_call: .; j_call: TRBJ1-1; cdr3_nt: TGTGCCAGCTCAACAGGAAGCACTGAAGCTTTCTTT; cdr3_aa: CASSTGSTEAFF
clone_size: .; v_call: TRBV9; d_call: .; j_call: TRBJ2-2; cdr3_nt: TGTGCCAGCAGTCCCTGGCGGGGGAACACCGGGGAGCTGTTTTTT; cdr3_aa: CASSPWRGNTGELFF
clone_size: .; v_call: TRBV9; d_call: .; j_call: TRBJ1-1; cdr3_nt: TGTGCCAGCAGCTTAGACAGCTACACTGAAGCTTTCTTT; cdr3_aa: CASSLDSYTEAFF
clone_size: .; v_call: TRBV21-1; d_call: .; j_call: TRBJ2-2; cdr3_nt: TGTGCCAGCAGTCCCGTTGGACAGGGAATGTCTAACGGGGAGCTGTTTTTT; cdr3_aa: CASSPVGQGMSNGELFF
clone_size: .; v_call: TRBV9; d_call: TRBD1; j_call: TRBJ2-3; cdr3_nt: TGTGCCAGCAGCGTAGGGGACAGGGTACGAGATACGCAGTATTTT; cdr3_aa: CASSVGDRVRDTQYF
clone_size: .; v_call: TRBV7-8; d_call: TRBD1; j_call: TRBJ1-3; cdr3_nt: TGTGCCAGCAGCCCCCGGACAGGGATGGGGGGAAACACCATATATTTT; cdr3_aa: CASSPRTGMGGNTIYF
clone_size: .; v_call: TRBV4-1; d_call: .; j_call: TRBJ1-3; cdr3_nt: TGCGCCAGCAGCTCGATCCCCCCTCCCCTCTCGACTCTCTCTGGAAACACCATATATTTT; cdr3_aa: CASSSIPPPLSTLSGNTIYF
clone_size: .; v_call: TRBV7-8; d_call: .; j_call: TRBJ1-5; cdr3_nt: TGTGCCAGCAGCTTAGGAAGTGGCAATCAGCCCCAGCATTTT; cdr3_aa: CASSLGSGNQPQHF
clone_size: .; v_call: TRBV7-9; d_call: TRBD1; j_call: TRBJ2-1; cdr3_nt: TGTGCCAGCAGCGTAGACAGGGTATCGTACAATGAGCAGTTCTTC; cdr3_aa: CASSVDRVSYNEQFF
clone_size: .; v_call: TRBV5-1; d_call: TRBD1; j_call: TRBJ2-1; cdr3_nt: TGCGCCAGCAGCTTGTGGTCAGGGGGAAGGGATGAGCAGTTCTTC; cdr3_aa: CASSLWSGGRDEQFF
clone_size: .; v_call: TRBV30; d_call: TRBD2; j_call: TRBJ2-1; cdr3_nt: TGTGCCGGCCGCGGCAACGGACTAGCCCGAAACGGGCAGTTCTTC; cdr3_aa: CAGRGNGLARNGQFF
clone_size: .; v_call: TRBV18; d_call: .; j_call: TRBJ1-1; cdr3_nt: TGTGCCAGCTCGCCCCTGCGGGATTTGAACACTGAAGCTTTCTTT; cdr3_aa: CASSPLRDLNTEAFF
clone_size: .; v_call: TRBV10-3; d_call: .; j_call: TRBJ1-2; cdr3_nt: TGTGCCATCACGAACCCGGCGGGCGGCCATGGCTACACCTTC; cdr3_aa: CAITNPAGGHGYTF
clone_size: .; v_call: TRBV13; d_call: .; j_call: TRBJ1-1; cdr3_nt: TGTGCCAGCAGCTCCGGACAGATCATGAACACTGAAGCTTTCTTT; cdr3_aa: CASSSGQIMNTEAFF
clone_size: once; v_call: TRBV6-5; d_call: .; j_call: TRBJ1-4; cdr3_nt: TGTGCCAGCAGGGGAGAGCTAGAAAAACTGTTTTTT; cdr3_aa: CASRGELEKLFF
clone_size: .; v_call: TRBV7-2; d_call: TRBD2; j_call: TRBJ2-3; cdr3_nt: TGTGCCAGCAGCCCCGGACTAGCGGGAGTAACAGATACGCAGTATTTT; cdr3_aa: CASSPGLAGVTDTQYF
clone_size: .; v_call: TRBV7-2; d_call: .; j_call: TRBJ1-2; cdr3_nt: TGTGCCAGCAGCACAGCCTCTGCGGTCGGCTATGGCTACACCTTC; cdr3_aa: CASSTASAVGYGYTF
clone_size: .; v_call: TRBV5-1; d_call: TRBD2; j_call: TRBJ2-5; cdr3_nt: TGCGCCAGCAGCTTGGCCGGCGCTAGCGGGGCCGACAGAGTAGAGACCCAGTACTTC; cdr3_aa: CASSLAGASGADRVETQYF
clone_size: .; v_call: TRBV7-3; d_call: .; j_call: TRBJ1-1; cdr3_nt: TGTGCCAGCAGCCCGAGCGGGGGCACCACTGAAGCTTTCTTT; cdr3_aa: CASSPSGGTTEAFF
clone_size: .; v_call: TRBV29-1; d_call: .; j_call: TRBJ1-1; cdr3_nt: TGCAGCGTTGAAGGGCGGGGGATGAACACTGAAGCTTTCTTT; cdr3_aa: CSVEGRGMNTEAFF
clone_size: once; v_call: TRBV2; d_call: TRBD1; j_call: TRBJ1-2; cdr3_nt: TGTGCCAGCAGTGAACTTGGGACAGGGAACTATGGCTACACCTTC; cdr3_aa: CASSELGTGNYGYTF
clone_size: .; v_call: TRBV10-2; d_call: .; j_call: TRBJ2-3; cdr3_nt: TGCGCCAGCAAGGGGGAAACGAGATTAGGGGGGACAGATACGCAGTATTTT; cdr3_aa: CASKGETRLGGTDTQYF
clone_size: once; v_call: TRBV5-1; d_call: .; j_call: TRBJ1-1; cdr3_nt: TGCGCCAGCAGCTTTTTCGAGAACACTGAAGCTTTCTTT; cdr3_aa: CASSFFENTEAFF
clone_size: few; v_call: TRBV10-3; d_call: .; j_call: TRBJ2-7; cdr3_nt: TGTGCCATCAGTGGACAGGAGGACGAGCAGTACTTC; cdr3_aa: CAISGQEDEQYF
clone_size: once; v_call: TRBV19; d_call: .; j_call: TRBJ1-5; cdr3_nt: TGTGCCAGTAGTAAAAAGGGGGGCAATCAGCCCCAGCATTTT; cdr3_aa: CASSKKGGNQPQHF
clone_size: .; v_call: TRBV27; d_call: TRBD1; j_call: TRBJ1-1; cdr3_nt: TGTGCCAGCAGTAAGTCGACAGGGGGGGGGTTCACTGAAGCTTTCTTT; cdr3_aa: CASSKSTGGGFTEAFF
clone_size: .; v_call: TRBV25-1; d_call: .; j_call: TRBJ2-7; cdr3_nt: TGTGCCAGCAGTGACCCAGGGACGGGGAGCTCCTACGAGCAGTACTTC; cdr3_aa: CASSDPGTGSSYEQYF
clone_size: .; v_call: TRBV10-2; d_call: .; j_call: TRBJ1-5; cdr3_nt: TGCGCCAGCAGGGAGGGGCGTAGTCAGCCCCAGCATTTT; cdr3_aa: CASREGRSQPQHF
clone_size: .; v_call: TRBV4-1; d_call: .; j_call: TRBJ2-3; cdr3_nt: TGCGCCAGTGGGGGCGGTGTCGCTAGCACAGATACGCAGTATTTT; cdr3_aa: CASGGGVASTDTQYF
clone_size: .; v_call: TRBV30; d_call: .; j_call: TRBJ1-2; cdr3_nt: TGTGCCTGGGGGCAGGGCGGCTATGGCTACACCTTC; cdr3_aa: CAWGQGGYGYTF
clone_size: .; v_call: TRBV5-1; d_call: .; j_call: TRBJ2-1; cdr3_nt: TGCGCCAGCAGCTTGGCAACGTCAGGGCCCCTTGAGCAGTTCTTC; cdr3_aa: CASSLATSGPLEQFF
clone_size: .; v_call: TRBV25-1; d_call: .; j_call: TRBJ1-1; cdr3_nt: TGTGCCAGCAGCAGGAACACTGAAGCTTTCTTT; cdr3_aa: CASSRNTEAFF
clone_size: .; v_call: TRBV7-2; d_call: TRBD1; j_call: TRBJ1-1; cdr3_nt: TGTGCCAGCAGCAAGGACAGGGGGAACACTGAAGCTTTCTTT; cdr3_aa: CASSKDRGNTEAFF
clone_size: .; v_call: TRBV7-8; d_call: .; j_call: TRBJ1-2; cdr3_nt: TGTGCCAGCAGCCGCGGACCATCTGGTGGCTACACCTTC; cdr3_aa: CASSRGPSGGYTF